This is a list of T cell receptor beta chains from one sample in a study of breast tumors, draining lymph nodes, adjacent tissues. Using its own MiXCR run on the multiplex PCR reads, TCRdb lists one record per CDR3 protein. Here the sample spans 120,000 to 150,000 distinct CDR3 sequences, less than 35% being singletons. Sequenced input: axillary lymph node tissue. The receptors stem from a female donor with breast cancer. Some clones in this sample may be carry-over from other donors' samples. The CDR3 runs from the conserved cysteine through the conserved F or W. The order of the fields is D gene, J gene, clone size, V gene, CDR3 DNA, CDR3 protein. The D gene is left open where the match is weak. Not all rows give a size; the values are once, few, many and, for expanded clones, a class.

>.|TRBJ1-5|many|TRBV19
TGTGCCAGTAGTATATCTAATCAGCCCCAGCATTTT
CASSISNQPQHF
>.|TRBJ1-5|many|TRBV6-6
TGTGCCAGCAGTTACTCGATAGGGTCTTTAGCGCAGCCCCAGCATTTT
CASSYSIGSLAQPQHF
>.|TRBJ2-5|many|TRBV7-2
TGTGCCAGCACCAACCAACAGGGCGCGGAGACCCAGTACTTC
CASTNQQGAETQYF
>TRBD2|TRBJ2-3|many|TRBV7-9
TGTGCCAGCAGCCGGGGGGTAGCGGGGGGACCAGATACGCAGTATTTT
CASSRGVAGGPDTQYF
>.|TRBJ1-3|few|TRBV28
TGTGCCAGCAGCGACCGGCTGGGAGGGGCACCTGGAAACACCATATATTTT
CASSDRLGGAPGNTIYF
>TRBD2|TRBJ2-5|many|TRBV6-6
TGTGCCAGCAGTCCCGGAGGTGCGGGGGGAAAGACCCAGTACTTC
CASSPGGAGGKTQYF
>.|TRBJ1-2|many|TRBV5-4
TGTGCCAGCAGTTATTCCCTAAGCACTTATGAGACCTATGGCTACACCTTC
CASSYSLSTYETYGYTF
>.|TRBJ2-5|many|TRBV7-9
TGTGCCAGCCTTCCGGGTGGGCAAGAGACCCAGTACTTC
CASLPGGQETQYF
>.|TRBJ1-1|few|TRBV6-5
TGTGCCAGCAGTTACTCTGGGGGAACTGAAGCTTTCTTT
CASSYSGGTEAFF
>TRBD1|TRBJ1-4|.|TRBV5-1
TGCGCCAGCAGCTTGACAGGGGCGGCAACTAATGAAAAACTGTTTTTT
CASSLTGAATNEKLFF
>TRBD1|TRBJ1-5|many|TRBV20-1
TGCAGTGCTAGAGTCTCCGGGACAGGGGGCAATCAGCCCCAGCATTTT
CSARVSGTGGNQPQHF
>.|TRBJ2-3|many|TRBV12-5
TGTGCTAGTGGTCTGAGCGTCCGCACAGATACGCAGTATTTT
CASGLSVRTDTQYF
>TRBD1|TRBJ2-7|many|TRBV4-1
TGCGCCAGCAGCCAACCCCGGACAGGGGGCGAGCAGTACTTC
CASSQPRTGGEQYF
>TRBD1|TRBJ2-7|few|TRBV5-5
TGTGCCAGCAGCCCGGGACAGGGCTCCTACGAGCAGTACTTC
CASSPGQGSYEQYF
>.|TRBJ2-5|.|TRBV20-1
TGCAGTGCTAGAGAGGTCGCAGCCGGGGCGACCCAGTACTTC
CSAREVAAGATQYF
>.|TRBJ1-6|.|TRBV5-5
TGTGCCTGCAGCTTCCTTTGGGAAGTTAATTCGCCCCTCCACTTT
CACSFLWEVNSPLHF
>TRBD1|TRBJ2-2|many|TRBV20-1
TGCAGTGCTTGGGCTCCGGGACAGGAGAACACCGGGGAGCTGTTTTTT
CSAWAPGQENTGELFF
>TRBD1|TRBJ1-2|many|TRBV19
TGTGCCAGTACTCTAGGGTCCGGGACAGGAGGGAGTGGCTACACCTTC
CASTLGSGTGGSGYTF
>.|TRBJ1-5|many|TRBV15
TGTGCCACCAGCAGAGAGGGGCCGGATTTTCAGCCCCAGCATTTT
CATSREGPDFQPQHF
>.|TRBJ2-7|many|TRBV10-2
TGCGCCAGCAGAGGCAGGGTCCACGACGAGCAGTACTTC
CASRGRVHDEQYF
>.|TRBJ2-5|many|TRBV5-1
TGCGCCAGCAGCTTGGGTGTGAGGGACATGATAGAGACCCAGTACTTC
CASSLGVRDMIETQYF
>.|TRBJ1-2|many|TRBV5-6
TGTGCCAGCAGCTTGAAGAATCGGGGGTCACTGCGCTACACCTTC
CASSLKNRGSLRYTF
>.|TRBJ2-5|many|TRBV6-5
TGTGCCAGCAGAGCTGTGGGAGTGCCGGAGACCCAGTACTTC
CASRAVGVPETQYF
>.|TRBJ2-2|.|TRBV27
TGTGCCAGCAAAAGAGGGACAACTATGAACACCGGGGAGCTGTTTTTT
CASKRGTTMNTGELFF
>.|TRBJ1-2|.|TRBV24-1
TGTGCCACCAGTAGCGGTGACTATGGCTACACCTTC
CATSSGDYGYTF
>TRBD2|TRBJ2-2|few|TRBV3-1
TGTGCCAGCAGCCAGCGAGCGGGGGGGAAGGCCGGGGAGCTGTTTTTT
CASSQRAGGKAGELFF
>.|TRBJ1-4|many|TRBV6-5
TGTGCCAGCAGTTTCAACCAGCCCGGGACCCGGTCCTATGAAAAACTGTTTTTT
CASSFNQPGTRSYEKLFF
>.|TRBJ2-5|many|TRBV20-1
TGCAGTGCTAGCGGGGGAGGCCAAGAGACCCAGTACTTC
CSASGGGQETQYF
>TRBD2|TRBJ2-3|.|TRBV7-9
TGTGCCAGCAGCCCCGTGGGACTAGCGGGTACGCAGTATTTT
CASSPVGLAGTQYF
>.|TRBJ2-6|.|TRBV2
TGTGCCAGCAGACGACTGTTTATTAGCTCTGGGGCCAACGTCCTGACTTTC
CASRRLFISSGANVLTF
>.|TRBJ2-4|many|TRBV6-6
TGTGCCAGCAGGCCAACCTCAGGGCGAAACATTCAGTACTTC
CASRPTSGRNIQYF
>.|TRBJ1-2|.|TRBV9
TGTGCCAGCAGCGCCGGGACAACTAACTATGGCTACACCTTC
CASSAGTTNYGYTF
>.|TRBJ1-6|many|TRBV7-3
TGTGCCAGCAGCCCCCTTGGGACGGGATCTAATTCACCCCTCCACTTT
CASSPLGTGSNSPLHF
>.|TRBJ1-3|many|TRBV7-6
TGTGCCAGCAGCCAAAACACAGGGTGGGAGTCTGGAAACCCCATATATTTT
CASSQNTGWESGNPIYF
>TRBD1|TRBJ1-6|many|TRBV6-5
TGTGCCAGCAGGAGTCAGGGGGCCGGCAGTAATTCACCCCTCCACTTT
CASRSQGAGSNSPLHF
>.|TRBJ2-1|many|TRBV19
TGTGCCAGTGGGTCAGGGGTCTACAATGAGCAGTTCTTC
CASGSGVYNEQFF
>TRBD1|TRBJ2-5|.|TRBV19
TGTGCCAGTAGTAAGATGACAGGGGGAAGTCAGCCCCAGTACTTC
CASSKMTGGSQPQYF
>.|TRBJ1-1|.|TRBV6-6
TGTGCCAGCAGCCAAAGGCGGGAGGGGACTGAAGCTTTCTTT
CASSQRREGTEAFF
>.|TRBJ1-5|many|TRBV6-1
TGTGCCAGCGGAGCACTGGACAGCTTTAATCAGCCCCAGCATTTT
CASGALDSFNQPQHF
>.|TRBJ1-5|.|TRBV12-3/TRBV12-4
TGTGCCAGCAGTTTAGCCGGACAGCGGGCTCAGCCCCAGCATTTT
CASSLAGQRAQPQHF
>TRBD2|TRBJ2-3|.|TRBV6-6
TGTGCCAGCAGTGCCGGTGAGCGGGGTCGCACAGATACGCAGTATTTT
CASSAGERGRTDTQYF
>.|TRBJ1-3|many|TRBV9
TGTGCCAGCAGCGTAGAGGCGGGCGCCTCTGGAAACACCATATATTTT
CASSVEAGASGNTIYF
>.|TRBJ1-2|many|TRBV29-1
TGCAGCGTGAGCACGGGGGCACATGGCTACACCTTC
CSVSTGAHGYTF
>.|TRBJ1-1|.|TRBV7-3
TGTGCCAGCAGCCACGGAGGGCCCACTGAAGCTTTCTTT
CASSHGGPTEAFF
>.|TRBJ2-7|many|TRBV7-9
TGTGCCAGCAGCTTAGTGGCAGGGCCATCCTACGAGCAGTACTTC
CASSLVAGPSYEQYF
>.|TRBJ1-4|many|TRBV7-9
TGTGCCAGCAGCTTTGGGGGAGCAAATGAAAAGCTGTTTTTT
CASSFGGANEKLFF
>.|TRBJ2-3|once|TRBV11-1
TGTGCCAGCAGCTCCGGACTTGATTATGAGCAGTATTTT
CASSSGLDYEQYF
>.|TRBJ1-3|many|TRBV6-5
TGTGCCAGCAGTAAACCGGGGGGTGGAAACACCATATATTTT
CASSKPGGGNTIYF
>.|TRBJ1-3|many|TRBV6-6
TGTGCCAGCAGTAAAGACACGAGCTCTGGAAACACCATATATTTT
CASSKDTSSGNTIYF
>.|TRBJ1-3|many|TRBV7-3
TGTGCCAGCAGCTTAAATGCTCCAACCGGTGGAAACACCATATATTTT
CASSLNAPTGGNTIYF
>.|TRBJ1-6|many|TRBV6-1
TGTGCCAGCACCCCATTAAGCTCCTATAATTCACCCCTCCACTTT
CASTPLSSYNSPLHF
>.|TRBJ1-1|few|TRBV9
TGTGCCGGCAGCCCGGACGGGTTTCCTGAAGCTTTCTTT
CAGSPDGFPEAFF
>.|TRBJ2-5|.|TRBV11-2
TGTGCCAGCGGCTTAGTGGGGGAAGAGACCCGGTACTTC
CASGLVGEETRYF
>.|TRBJ1-4|.|TRBV25-1
TGTGCCAGCGGTTCGGGAGAGAAACTGTTTTTT
CASGSGEKLFF
>.|TRBJ2-6|.|TRBV5-1
TGCGCCAGCAGCTTGGTGTCAGGCGAATTCTCTGGGGCCAACGTCCTGACTTTC
CASSLVSGEFSGANVLTF
>.|TRBJ1-1|.|TRBV7-2
TGTGCCAGCAGCTCAACCTCAGGACAGACTGAAGCTTTCTTT
CASSSTSGQTEAFF
>.|TRBJ1-2|many|TRBV5-8
TGTGCCAGCAGCTTGTCGGAAGGATCCTATGGCTACACCTTC
CASSLSEGSYGYTF
>.|TRBJ1-6|many|TRBV30
TGTGCCTGGGGTTGGAGGGATAATTCACCCCTCCACTTT
CAWGWRDNSPLHF
>TRBD1|TRBJ1-2|many|TRBV24-1
TGTGCCACCAGTAAGACAGGGGGAGTGACGGGCTACACCTTC
CATSKTGGVTGYTF